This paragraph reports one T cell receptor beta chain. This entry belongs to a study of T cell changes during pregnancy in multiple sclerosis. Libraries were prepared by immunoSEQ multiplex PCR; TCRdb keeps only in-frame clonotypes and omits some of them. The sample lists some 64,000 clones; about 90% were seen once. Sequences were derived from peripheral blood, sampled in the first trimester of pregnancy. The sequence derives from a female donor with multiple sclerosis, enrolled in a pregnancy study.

CDR3 nucleotide sequence: TGTGCCAGCAGCTTATCGGCGGCAGCAACTAATGAAAAACTGTTTTTT. The encoded protein is CASSLSAAATNEKLFF. The chain recombines TRBV7-9 with TRBJ1-4; D is uncertain. Deletions cut 2 bases from V and 0 bases from J, with 10 bases between. The CDR3 is made up of 16 amino acids. The V gene's germline CDR1 is SEHNR and CDR2 FQNEAQ (reference sequence).